This T cell receptor beta chain was found in a study of cytomegalovirus exposure and HLA in healthy donors. Germline V CDR1 and CDR2: SGHRS, YFSETQ. CDR3 length equals 16 residues. The trim removed 0 bases at V and 4 bases at J, leaving 4 bases unmatched. General observations from the study: The authors excluded some V segments, including TRBV6-2 and TRBV6-3, as indistinguishable.

PCR primers comprised 60 Vbeta and 13 Jbeta primers. Assay used: immunoSEQ multiplex PCR; TCRdb lists only in-frame clones, some missing. There are 80,000 or so clones in the sample; roughly 82% occur only once, and around 10% lies in the top ten. As regards this clone: The antigen is not known.

The sequenced sample consisted of PBMCs. The receptor was isolated from a male donor in good health and CMV-seropositive. The chain employs TRBV5-1 and TRBJ2-3; 11 nucleotides align to TRBD1. The CDR3 loop is CASSLGGQGGADTQYF. CDR3 DNA sequence: TGCGCCAGCAGCTTGGGGGGACAGGGGGGGGCAGATACGCAGTATTTT.